The source of this TCR beta chain is a study of CD8+CD57+ T cells in acquired aplastic anemia. Background on the study: When averaged, DNA from sorted CD4+ and CD8+ cells came to approximately 3 ug. Study outcomes and limitations: In CD8+ cells, Simpson's diversity showed no significant difference between patients and controls. About 29 shared CD8+ CDR3s appeared highly expressed within patients' immunodominant clones.

In the case of this clonotype: Its antigen remains unidentified.

There are 15 residues in the CDR3. Losses at the gene ends were 1 base for V and 5 bases for J; bases not matched to a gene: 2. CDR1 and CDR2 (germline): SGHAT, FQNNGV. TCR beta VDJ and CDR3 were profiled, and genomic DNA was the template. TCRdb re-called the reads through MiXCR, storing one row per CDR3 protein. Among about 200,000 distinct CDR3 sequences listed, approximately 65% were seen once. All sequencing subjects had displayed CD8+CD57+ cell expansion on flow cytometry. Patients had not yet gotten any therapy when their blood was taken for sampling. Specimen: sorted CD4+, CD8+, or CD8+CD57+ T cells (not recorded which) from PBMCs. The chain carries TRBV11-2 and TRBJ2-1; 10 bases line up with TRBD2. The TCR originated in a human donor with aplastic anemia. This CDR3 is CASSLASGRDNEQFF. The CDR3 DNA sequence: TGTGCCAGCAGCTTAGCGAGCGGGAGGGACAATGAGCAGTTCTTC.